These 18 T cell receptor beta chains were all obtained from the same sample, sequenced in a study of T cells in Graves' hyperthyroidism and ophthalmopathy (dated by TCRdb to the late 2010s). Libraries were constructed by multiplex PCR. For sequencing, an Illumina HiSeq 2000 was employed. Amplification of TCR beta CDR3 regions was carried out from RNA transcripts. The TCR CDR3 was subjected to a first round of RT-PCR using the HTBI primer set and the Qiagen OneStep RT-PCR kit. TCRdb's own reprocessing of the public reads used fastp at Q25 and MiXCR and kept productive beta chains. Entries are consolidated by CDR3 protein sequence, retaining the most common genes and DNA. Across this sample there are hundreds of thousands of distinct CDR3 sequences, with roughly 15% seen only once. Clones ranked in the top ten supply 4.3% of the sample. Sequenced input: blood. The receptors were gathered from a middle-aged woman with Graves' ophthalmopathy.

This clonotype turned up a few times. This rearrangement joins TRBV28 to TRBJ2-2, with TRBD2 matching over 9 bases. V lost 6 bases and J lost 3; bases outside the gene matches: 8. The germline CDR1 and CDR2 sequences are MDHEN and SYDVKM. CDR3 length equals 16 residues. The chain's CDR3 is CASSGTGLAYTGELFF. CDR3 DNA sequence: TGTGCCAGCAGCGGCACGGGACTAGCATACACCGGGGAGCTGTTTTTT.

This clonotype was recorded at least ten times. The chain is built from TRBV18 and TRBJ2-7; possible D gene TRBD1, 5 bases. Germline V lookup: CDR1 KGHSH, CDR2 LQKENI. There are 13 residues in the CDR3. Trimming shortened V by 8 bases and J by 3 bases, and 14 bases separated the two germline ends. The CDR3 DNA reads as TGTGCCAGCAGCCCTGGGGCAGGCTACGAGCAGTACTTC. It is translated as CASSPGAGYEQYF.

The chain has TRBV7-2 and TRBJ2-2; D is possibly TRBD2 (5 bases). The germline CDR1 and CDR2 sequences are SGHTA and FQGNSA. Trimming cost V 6 bases and J 5 bases, with 16 bases left between them. This CDR3 region has 15 residues. This CDR3 reads CASRPPGVNTGELFF. For the CDR3, the DNA is TGTGCCAGCAGACCACCCGGGGTAAATACCGGGGAGCTGTTTTTT.

This chain links TRBV12-3 or TRBV12-4 with TRBJ1-2; D may be TRBD1 (5 bases). Deletions cut 7 bases from V and 3 bases from J, with 18 bases between. The CDR3 is 15 residues long. The CDR3: CASTYGGGGYYGYTF. The CDR3 nucleotides read TGTGCCAGCACTTACGGGGGGGGAGGCTACTATGGCTACACCTTC.

This clonotype was counted many times. The V and J genes are TRBV28 and TRBJ1-3, with TRBD1 as a possible D gene (5 bases). The CDR3 runs to 14 residues. The V gene's germline CDR1 is MDHEN and CDR2 SYDVKM. V gave up 6 bases and J gave up 4 bases, with 13 bases separating them. CDR3 coding DNA: TGTGCCAGCAGCCTGACAGAGAACGGAAACACCATATATTTT. Residues: CASSLTENGNTIYF.

The V call is TRBV19, the J call TRBJ1-1; D gene uncertain. The CDR3 is 15 amino acids. V was clipped by 3 bases and J by 0 bases, with 11 bases between them. Germline V lookup: CDR1 LNHDA, CDR2 SQIVND (reference sequence). CDR3 region: CASSIGWGLNTEAFF. CDR3 nucleotide sequence: TGTGCCAGTAGTATCGGGTGGGGTTTGAACACTGAAGCTTTCTTT.

In this sample, this clonotype turned up many times. The chain links TRBV7-2 to TRBJ2-5, with D unclear. CDR3 length equals 13 residues. V lost 4 bases to trimming and J lost 0 bases, with 6 bases between them. The germline gives CDR1 SGHTA, CDR2 FQGNSA. The CDR3 DNA sequence: TGTGCCAGCAGCTCAAACTACCAAGAGACCCAGTACTTC. As protein: CASSSNYQETQYF.

This clonotype was recorded many times. V gene TRBV11-2 combines with J gene TRBJ2-7; 8 nucleotides agree with TRBD2. CDR1 SGHAT and CDR2 FQNNGV come from the germline V gene. The CDR3 consists of 16 residues. The junction had 6 bases not matched to a gene; V was cut back by 0 bases and J by 2 bases. The CDR3 region has the DNA TGTGCCAGCAGCTTAGAGTCTAGCGGGTCTACCTACGAGCAGTACTTC. Protein product: CASSLESSGSTYEQYF.

This clonotype has only a few counts. The gene calls are TRBV25-1 and TRBJ2-3; maybe TRBD1 (6 bases). Germline V gene lookup returns CDR1 MGHDK and CDR2 SYGVNS. The CDR3 runs to 14 residues. With 3 bases removed from V and 5 bases from J, the gap between germline ends came to 12 bases. The CDR3: CASSDPGAKDTQYF. The CDR3 nucleotides read TGTGCCAGCAGTGACCCAGGGGCTAAAGATACGCAGTATTTT. Variable domain in full (rest from reference TRBV25-1 and TRBJ2-3): EADIYQTPRYLVIGTGKKITLECSQTMGHDKMYWYQQDPGMELHLIHYSYGVNSTEKGDLSSESTVSRIRTEHFPLTLESARPSHTSQYLCASSDPGAKDTQYFGPGTRLTVL.

This clonotype was recorded at least ten times. The rearrangement links TRBV15 to TRBJ1-3; no clear D gene. The length of the CDR3 is 14 residues. Germline V gene data show CDR1 as LNHNV and CDR2 as YYDKDF (reference sequence). V gave up 0 bases and J gave up 4 bases, with 7 bases separating them. The CDR3 DNA follows: TGTGCCACCAGCAGAGATCGGTCCGGAAACACCATATATTTT. The encoded protein is CATSRDRSGNTIYF.

There are many counts of this clonotype. This chain connects TRBV20-1 to TRBJ2-7; 12 bases fit TRBD2. Germline V lookup: CDR1 DFQATT, CDR2 SNEGSKA (reference sequence). CDR3 size: 15 residues. V gave up 3 bases and J gave up 2 bases; unmatched junction bases: 5. This CDR3 reads CSARVLAGGPYEQYF. The CDR3 DNA reads TGCAGTGCTAGGGTGCTAGCGGGAGGGCCCTACGAGCAGTACTTC.

This clonotype was detected many times. The CDR3 DNA reads as TGTGCCACCCTCGACCACAGGCGGCCTACTAACTATGGCTACACCTTC. As protein: CATLDHRRPTNYGYTF. The genes are TRBV19 and TRBJ1-2; D may be TRBD1 (5 bases). Germline assignment: CDR1 LNHDA and CDR2 SQIVND (reference sequence). V dropped 10 bases and J dropped 0 bases, with 21 bases sitting between them. The CDR3 is 16 amino acids.

The table lists this clonotype with many counts. One end of the junction fails to match germline, which may point to a read error. The V and J genes are TRBV6-1 and TRBJ1-2; the match to TRBD1 covers 8 bases. This CDR3 is 13 amino acids long. CDR1 is MNHNS and CDR2 is SASEGT in the germline V gene. The CDR3 sequence: CASSGQGNYDYTF. The CDR3 DNA is TGTGCCAGCAGTGGACAGGGGAACTATGACTACACCTTC.

This clonotype was found a few times. A much bigger clone sits one base away, suggesting this may be a read error. V usage is TRBV6-2 or TRBV6-3 and J usage is TRBJ1-2, with a weak D call TRBD1 (6 bases). Looked up from germline, CDR1 is MNHEY and CDR2 is SVGEGT. This CDR3 has 13 residues. CDR3 loop: CAGRNRGAYGYTF. The DNA for the CDR3 is TGTGCCGGCAGGAATCGGGGGGCCTATGGCTACACCTTC.

V is TRBV5-4 and J is TRBJ1-3; 8 nucleotides match TRBD1. This CDR3 is built from 16 residues. Trimming at V came to 4 bases and at J to 0 bases, leaving 6 bases not matched to a gene. CDR1 is SGHNT and CDR2 is YYREEE in the germline V gene (reference sequence). The CDR3 spells CASSMGQDYSGNTIYF. The CDR3 nucleotides are TGTGCCAGCAGCATGGGACAGGACTACTCTGGAAACACCATATATTTT. The entire variable domain, with the rest obtained from reference TRBV5-4 and TRBJ1-3, is as follows: ETGVTQSPTHLIKTRGQQVTLRCSSQSGHNTVSWYQQALGQGPQFIFQYYREEENGRGNFPPRFSGLQFPNYSSELNVNALELDDSALYLCASSMGQDYSGNTIYFGEGSWLTVV.

This clonotype appeared many times. The J gene is TRBJ1-1, the V gene TRBV5-1; 8 bases match TRBD1. This CDR3 is built from 13 residues. Germline V gives CDR1 SGHRS, CDR2 YFSETQ. Germline trimming cut 8 bases from V and 3 bases from J; bases unmatched to any gene: 6. The CDR3 nucleotides are TGCGCCAGTCAAGGACAGGGATACACTGAAGCTTTCTTT. As protein: CASQGQGYTEAFF.

In its sample, this clonotype was seen a few times. The chain has TRBV29-1 and TRBJ2-5; TRBD1 agrees at 9 bases. The CDR3 contains 14 residues. Germline V gene data show CDR1 as SQVTM and CDR2 as ANQGSEA. J lost 2 bases, V lost 7 bases, and 8 bases had no gene match. The CDR3 is CSGPGQGRQETQYF. CDR3 in DNA: TGCAGCGGACCGGGACAGGGACGTCAAGAGACCCAGTACTTC.

This clonotype was picked up many times. The rearrangement uses TRBV15 and TRBJ2-5; D is possibly TRBD2 (6 bases). The length of the CDR3 is 15 residues. V was shortened by 1 base and J by 7 bases, with 16 bases between the two germline ends. The V gene's germline CDR1 is LNHNV and CDR2 YYDKDF (reference sequence). As DNA, the CDR3 is TGTGCCACCAGCAGAGGTAATCGGCCGCGGGGGACCCAGTACTTC. Its protein product is CATSRGNRPRGTQYF. Using reference TRBV15 and TRBJ2-5 for the parts outside the CDR3, the full variable domain is DAMVIQNPRYQVTQFGKPVTLSCSQTLNHNVMYWYQQKSSQAPKLLFHYYDKDFNNEADTPDNFQSRRPNTSFCFLDIRSPGLGDTAMYLCATSRGNRPRGTQYFGPGTRLLVL.